The entry below gives a single TCR beta chain sequence along with its context. The antigen is undetermined. At collection, donors were nominally healthy, but unrecorded immune exposures were probable. This specimen comes from a study of cytomegalovirus exposure and HLA in healthy donors. The study, taken as a whole, reports: Most observed TCR sequences were rare, whereas some public TCRs were detected in many donors. 87-base-pair reads could not separate some V segments, including TRBV6-2 and TRBV6-3.

The CDR3 has 13 amino acids. The germline V gene has CDR1 MDHEN and CDR2 SYDVKM. Trimming left V 8 bases short and J 5 bases short, with 13 bases between. With 60 Vbeta and 13 Jbeta primers, the PCR was carried out. The data were produced by immunoSEQ multiplex PCR, yet TCRdb's version contains in-frame clones alone and is incomplete. The sample yields about 120,000 clones, around 60% seen once. The J gene is TRBJ2-1, the V gene TRBV28; maybe TRBD2 (6 bases). The source of this sequence is a woman aged 35 to 49 in good health and CMV-seropositive. Sequences were obtained from PBMCs. CDR3 amino acids: CASSLGGDNEQFF. CDR3 sequence (DNA): TGTGCCAGCTCATTAGGAGGGGACAATGAGCAGTTCTTC.